This T cell receptor beta chain appears in the sequencing data of a study of blood T cell repertoires in COVID-19. About the research overall: Acute-phase and convalescent COVID-19 samples originated in the United States, Italy and Spain. From T cells, B-cell-depleted T cells, or PBMCs came the material, which was cDNA or gDNA.

Per the original methods: Researchers report that nucleated cell counts were estimated from reference gene primer amplification. The table came from immunoSEQ multiplex PCR; TCRdb's copy has only in-frame clones and leaves some out. That table is the source of V, J and clone size, and D and trimming were worked out from the DNA. The sample consists of tens of thousands of clones, around 90% of them appearing once. Germline values: CDR1 LGHDT, CDR2 YNNKEL (reference sequence). The CDR3 has 14 residues. Trimming took off 7 bases at V and 4 bases at J, with 16 bases between the two ends. This TCR derives from a man aged 55 to 70 with active COVID-19. The rearrangement links TRBV3-1 (or the pseudogene TRBV3-2) to TRBJ1-2; maybe TRBD1 (5 bases). Sequencing was performed on peripheral blood. CDR3 sequence: CASNKAGLSYGYTF. The CDR3, as DNA: TGTGCCAGCAACAAAGCGGGACTGAGCTATGGCTACACCTTC.